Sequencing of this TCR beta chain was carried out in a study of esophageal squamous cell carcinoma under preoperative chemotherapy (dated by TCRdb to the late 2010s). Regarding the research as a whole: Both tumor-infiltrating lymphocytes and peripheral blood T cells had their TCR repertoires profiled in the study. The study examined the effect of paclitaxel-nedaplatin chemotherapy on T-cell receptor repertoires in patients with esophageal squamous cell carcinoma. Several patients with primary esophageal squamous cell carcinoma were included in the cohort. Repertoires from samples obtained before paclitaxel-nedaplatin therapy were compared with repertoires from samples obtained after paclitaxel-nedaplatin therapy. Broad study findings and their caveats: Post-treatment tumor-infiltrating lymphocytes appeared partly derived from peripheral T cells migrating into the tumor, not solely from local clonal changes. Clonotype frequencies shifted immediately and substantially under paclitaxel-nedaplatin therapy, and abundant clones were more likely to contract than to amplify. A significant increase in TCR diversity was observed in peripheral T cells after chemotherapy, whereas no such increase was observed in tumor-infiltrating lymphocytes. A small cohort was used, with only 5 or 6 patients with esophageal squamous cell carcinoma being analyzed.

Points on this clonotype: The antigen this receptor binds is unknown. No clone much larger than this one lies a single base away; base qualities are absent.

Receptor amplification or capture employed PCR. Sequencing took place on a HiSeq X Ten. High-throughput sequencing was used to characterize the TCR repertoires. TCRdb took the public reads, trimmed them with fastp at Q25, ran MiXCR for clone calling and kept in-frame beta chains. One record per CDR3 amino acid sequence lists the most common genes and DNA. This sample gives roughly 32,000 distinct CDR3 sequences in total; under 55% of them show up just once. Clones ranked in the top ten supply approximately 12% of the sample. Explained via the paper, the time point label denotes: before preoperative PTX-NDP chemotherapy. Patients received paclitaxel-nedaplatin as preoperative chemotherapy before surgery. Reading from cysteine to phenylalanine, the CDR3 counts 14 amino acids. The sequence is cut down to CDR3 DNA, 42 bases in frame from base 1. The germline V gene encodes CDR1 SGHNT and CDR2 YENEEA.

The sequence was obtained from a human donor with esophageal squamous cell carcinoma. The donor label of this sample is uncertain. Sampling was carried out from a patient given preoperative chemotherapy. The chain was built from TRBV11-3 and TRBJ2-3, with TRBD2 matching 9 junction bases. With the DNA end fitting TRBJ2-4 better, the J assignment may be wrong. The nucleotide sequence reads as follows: TGTGCAGCTGAGGCGGGACTAGCCAAAGATATTCAGTACTTC. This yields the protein CAAEAGLAKDIQYF.